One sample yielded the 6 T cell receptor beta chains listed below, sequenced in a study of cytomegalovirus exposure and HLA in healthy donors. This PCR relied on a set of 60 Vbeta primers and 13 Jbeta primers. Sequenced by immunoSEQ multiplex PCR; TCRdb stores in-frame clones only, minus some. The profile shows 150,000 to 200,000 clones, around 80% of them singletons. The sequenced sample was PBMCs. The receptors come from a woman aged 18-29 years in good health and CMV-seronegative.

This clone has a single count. The CDR3 DNA reads TGTGCCAGTAGTACCTCGCGGGGCCGGAGGCAGTACTTC. Protein: CASSTSRGRRQYF. This chain links TRBV19 with TRBJ2-7, with D tentatively TRBD2 (6 bases). The CDR3 is 13 amino acids. Trimming pared 4 bases from V and 9 bases from J, leaving 16 bases between. Germline V gene sequence: CDR1 LNHDA, CDR2 SQIVND (reference sequence).

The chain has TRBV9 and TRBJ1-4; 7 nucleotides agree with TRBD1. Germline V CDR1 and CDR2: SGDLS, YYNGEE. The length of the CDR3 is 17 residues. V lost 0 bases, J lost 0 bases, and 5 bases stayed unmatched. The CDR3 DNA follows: TGTGCCAGCAGCGTAGCTCAGGGGGTCGCAACTAATGAAAAACTGTTTTTT. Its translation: CASSVAQGVATNEKLFF.

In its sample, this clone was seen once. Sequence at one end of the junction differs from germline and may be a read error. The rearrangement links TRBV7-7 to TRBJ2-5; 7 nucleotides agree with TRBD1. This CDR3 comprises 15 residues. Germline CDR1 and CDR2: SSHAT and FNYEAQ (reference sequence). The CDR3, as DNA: TGTGCTAGCAGCCGCCTGGGACAGCCACAAGAGACCCAGTACTTC. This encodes CASSRLGQPQETQYF.

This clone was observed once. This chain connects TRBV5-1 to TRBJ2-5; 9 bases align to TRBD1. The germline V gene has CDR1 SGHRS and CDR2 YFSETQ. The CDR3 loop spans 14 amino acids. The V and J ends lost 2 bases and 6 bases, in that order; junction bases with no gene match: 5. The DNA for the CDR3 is TGCGCCAGCAGCTTAGTACAGGGGGCGAAGACCCAGTACTTC. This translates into CASSLVQGAKTQYF.

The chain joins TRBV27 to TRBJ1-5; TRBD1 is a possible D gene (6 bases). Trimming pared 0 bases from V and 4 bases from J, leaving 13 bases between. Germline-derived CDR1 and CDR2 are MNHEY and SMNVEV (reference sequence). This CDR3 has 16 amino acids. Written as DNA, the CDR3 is TGTGCCAGCAGTTTATCGACAGGAAATGGGAATCAGCCCCAGCATTTT. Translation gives CASSLSTGNGNQPQHF.

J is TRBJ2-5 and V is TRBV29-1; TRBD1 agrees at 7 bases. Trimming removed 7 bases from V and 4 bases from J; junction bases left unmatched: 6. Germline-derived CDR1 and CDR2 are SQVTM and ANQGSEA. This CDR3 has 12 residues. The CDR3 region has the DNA TGCAGCGGCCGACAGGGCCCAGAGACCCAGTACTTC. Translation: CSGRQGPETQYF.